This T cell receptor (beta chain) was recorded in a study of T cell responses to AZD1222 COVID-19 vaccine. Points from the study as a whole: Scientists sampled the repertoires only once the peak T cell response had passed. Donor demographics were predominantly white British with a female majority; clonal diversity may be underestimated. Nearly half of unique spike-specific TCRs reportedly avoided B.1.351 and B.1.1.7 mutated regions. Only a handful of AZD1222 recipients tested seropositive at baseline.

Only in-frame clones appear in the TCRdb table, and some are missing; sequencing was by immunoSEQ multiplex PCR. Of roughly 130,000 clones listed, about 86% are singletons. Of note for this clone: Antigen specificity is unknown.

The receptor was isolated from an adult in good health. This sample comprised peripheral blood, obtained on day 0 of AZD1222 vaccination.

Written as DNA, the CDR3 is TGTGCCAGCAGTTCCCGGGGGGGCACAGATACGCAGTATTTT. Residues: CASSSRGGTDTQYF. The chain links TRBV6-2 or TRBV6-3 to TRBJ2-3, with 7 bases matching TRBD2. V was clipped by 4 bases and J by 1 base; unmatched bases: 2. Germline CDR1 reads MNHEY; CDR2 reads SVGEGT. The CDR3 runs 14 residues.